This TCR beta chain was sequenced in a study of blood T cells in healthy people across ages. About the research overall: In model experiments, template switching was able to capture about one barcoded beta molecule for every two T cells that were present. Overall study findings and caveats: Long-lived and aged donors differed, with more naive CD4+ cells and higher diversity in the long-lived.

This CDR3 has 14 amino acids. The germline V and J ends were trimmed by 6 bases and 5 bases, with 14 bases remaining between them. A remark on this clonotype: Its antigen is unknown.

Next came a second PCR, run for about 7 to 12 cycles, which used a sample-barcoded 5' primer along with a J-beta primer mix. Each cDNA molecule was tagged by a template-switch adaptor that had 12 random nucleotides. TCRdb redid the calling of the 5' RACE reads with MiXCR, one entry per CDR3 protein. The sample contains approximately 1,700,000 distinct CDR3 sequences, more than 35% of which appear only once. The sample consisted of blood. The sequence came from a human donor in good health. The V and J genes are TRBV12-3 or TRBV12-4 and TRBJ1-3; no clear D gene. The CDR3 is CASSSEEKRNTIYF. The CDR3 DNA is TGTGCCAGCAGCAGCGAAGAGAAAAGAAACACCATATATTTT.